Shown below are 10 T cell receptor beta chains from a single sample sequenced in a study of T cell responses to AZD1222 COVID-19 vaccine. Profiling relied on immunoSEQ multiplex PCR, and the TCRdb table lists in-frame clones only, not all of them. Altogether some 150,000 clones are present, approximately 85% being singletons, with the ten largest covering 7.9%. Specimen: peripheral blood, collected 28 days after the second dose of the MenACWY control vaccine. Receptors were obtained from an adult who received the MenACWY meningococcal vaccine as a control.

The V call is TRBV7-8, the J call TRBJ1-1; tentatively, D is TRBD1 (6 bases). The V gene's germline CDR1 is SGHVS and CDR2 FQNEAQ. Between the trimmed V and J ends, which lost 5 bases and 10 bases, there was a span of 14 bases. The length of the CDR3 is 12 residues. The CDR3 DNA sequence: TGTGCCAGCAGCCTGGACAGTTTGGGAGCTTTCTTT. This codes for CASSLDSLGAFF.

The chain employs TRBV29-1 and TRBJ1-3; D might be TRBD1 (6 bases). V gave up 7 bases and J gave up 7 bases, with 17 bases separating them. The CDR3 runs to 13 residues. In germline, CDR1 is SQVTM, CDR2 ANQGSEA. CDR3 sequence: CSAQGSGGNTIYF. The DNA for the CDR3 is TGCAGCGCCCAGGGGTCTGGGGGGAACACCATATATTTT. Filled out from reference TRBV29-1 and TRBJ1-3, the complete variable domain reads SAVISQKPSRDICQRGTSLTIQCQVDSQVTMMFWYRQQPGQSLTLIATANQGSEATYESGFVIDKFPISRPNLTFSTLTVSNMSPEDSSIYLCSAQGSGGNTIYFGEGSWLTVV.

J is TRBJ2-1 and V is TRBV24-1, with 11 bases lining up with TRBD1. Germline V lookup: CDR1 KGHDR, CDR2 SFDVKD. This CDR3 has 15 amino acids. The ends lost 5 bases at V and 9 bases at J; junction bases unmatched: 8. The CDR3 sequence is CATSARDRGSGEQFF. The CDR3 region has the DNA TGTGCCACCAGTGCCCGGGACAGGGGGTCAGGTGAGCAGTTCTTC.

The rearrangement uses TRBV18 and TRBJ1-1; D is unclear. V lost 1 base, J lost 2 bases, and 11 bases lay in between. CDR3 size: 15 residues. Germline V gene data show CDR1 as KGHSH and CDR2 as LQKENI. The CDR3 loop is CASSPQSGENTEAFF. CDR3 in DNA: TGTGCCAGCTCACCACAGTCGGGAGAAAACACTGAAGCTTTCTTT.

The chain has TRBV5-1 and TRBJ1-2; the D is unclear. The CDR3 extends over 11 amino acids. Germline values: CDR1 SGHRS, CDR2 YFSETQ. V lost 7 bases and J 6 bases, leaving 10 bases between the germline ends. CDR3 protein: CASGVEDGYTF. The CDR3 nucleotides are TGCGCCAGCGGAGTCGAAGATGGCTACACCTTC.

This clone was seen only once. The chain combines TRBV27 with TRBJ2-5; 12 bases are shared with TRBD1. The CDR3 covers 15 residues. Germline CDR1 MNHEY, CDR2 SMNVEV (reference sequence). J was trimmed by 7 bases and V by 8 bases; bases with no gene match: 11. The CDR3 protein is CASHPGTGGAGTQYF. The CDR3 nucleotides read TGTGCCAGCCATCCCGGGACAGGGGGCGCAGGGACCCAGTACTTC.

This chain connects TRBV7-2 to TRBJ2-1, with a possible D match to TRBD2 (5 bases). The CDR3 runs to 16 residues. Trimming cost V 0 bases and J 5 bases, with 14 bases left between them. Per germline, CDR1 SGHTA and CDR2 FQGNSA. DNA of the CDR3: TGTGCCAGCAGCTTAGCGCGGGCAAGGCCCCACAATGAGCAGTTCTTC. Translation: CASSLARARPHNEQFF.

This clone is a singleton in its sample. The CDR3 here is CASSLSDLLGGAREQYF. DNA of the CDR3: TGTGCCAGCAGTTTATCAGATTTGCTAGGGGGGGCACGGGAGCAGTACTTC. The chain couples TRBV27 to TRBJ2-7; D perhaps matches TRBD2 (7 bases). V dropped 0 bases and J dropped 7 bases, with 22 bases sitting between them. Germline CDR1 is MNHEY and CDR2 is SMNVEV (reference sequence). There are 17 residues in the CDR3.

The chain has TRBV12-3 or TRBV12-4 and TRBJ2-3; TRBD2 might be the D (6 bases). This CDR3 contains 12 residues. V was pared by 6 bases and J by 3 bases, with 7 bases between. This CDR3 reads CASSGGTDTQYF. In DNA, the CDR3 is TGTGCCAGCAGCGGGGGAACAGATACGCAGTATTTT.

This chain connects TRBV6-5 to TRBJ2-3, with 9 positions matching TRBD2. V gave up 2 bases and J gave up 0 bases; unmatched junction bases: 0. CDR1 MNHEY and CDR2 SVGAGI come from the germline V gene. CDR3 size: 15 residues. The CDR3 sequence is CASSYTSGSTDTQYF. Written as DNA, the CDR3 is TGTGCCAGCAGTTACACTAGCGGGAGCACAGATACGCAGTATTTT.